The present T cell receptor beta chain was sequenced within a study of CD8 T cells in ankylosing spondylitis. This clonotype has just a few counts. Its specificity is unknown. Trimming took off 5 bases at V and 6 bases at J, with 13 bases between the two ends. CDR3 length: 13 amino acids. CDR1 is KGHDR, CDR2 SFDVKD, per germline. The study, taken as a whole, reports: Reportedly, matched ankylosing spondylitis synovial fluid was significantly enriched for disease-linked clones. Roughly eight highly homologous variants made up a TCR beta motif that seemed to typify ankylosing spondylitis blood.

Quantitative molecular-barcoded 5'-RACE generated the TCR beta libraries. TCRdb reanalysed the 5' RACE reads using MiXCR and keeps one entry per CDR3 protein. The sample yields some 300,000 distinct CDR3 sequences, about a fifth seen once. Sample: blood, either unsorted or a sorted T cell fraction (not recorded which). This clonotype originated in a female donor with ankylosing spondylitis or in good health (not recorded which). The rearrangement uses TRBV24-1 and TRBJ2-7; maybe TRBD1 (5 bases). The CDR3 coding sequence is TGTGCCACCAGTGTCAGGGCTACCAGCGAGCAGTACTTC. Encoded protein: CATSVRATSEQYF.